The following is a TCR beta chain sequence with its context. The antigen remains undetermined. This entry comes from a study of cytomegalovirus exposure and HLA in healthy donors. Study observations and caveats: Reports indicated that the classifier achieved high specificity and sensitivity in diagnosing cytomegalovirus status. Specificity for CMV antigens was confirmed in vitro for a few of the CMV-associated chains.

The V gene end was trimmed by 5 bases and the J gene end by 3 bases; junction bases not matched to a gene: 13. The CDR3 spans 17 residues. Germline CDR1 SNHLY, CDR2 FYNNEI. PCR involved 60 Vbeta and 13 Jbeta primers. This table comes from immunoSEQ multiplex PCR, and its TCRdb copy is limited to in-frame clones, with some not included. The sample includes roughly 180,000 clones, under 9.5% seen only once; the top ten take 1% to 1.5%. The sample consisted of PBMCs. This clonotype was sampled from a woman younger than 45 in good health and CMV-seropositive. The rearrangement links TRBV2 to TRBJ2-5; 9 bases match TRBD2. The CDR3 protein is CASSKTWRGLAKETQYF. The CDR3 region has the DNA TGTGCCAGCAGTAAAACTTGGCGAGGACTAGCGAAAGAGACCCAGTACTTC.